The 28 T cell receptor beta chains given below trace back to one sample, sequenced in a study of cytomegalovirus exposure and HLA in healthy donors. PCR employed 60 Vbeta and 13 Jbeta primers. The method was immunoSEQ multiplex PCR; TCRdb's version includes in-frame clones alone and lacks a portion of them. The sample shows roughly 180,000 clones, roughly 84% of them seen only once. The sample taken for sequencing was PBMCs. All receptors come from a male donor in good health and CMV-seronegative.

This clone was counted a single time. The rearrangement links TRBV30 to TRBJ2-3, with a tentative D call TRBD1 (5 bases). CDR3 size: 17 residues. Trimming cost V 1 base and J 0 bases, with 17 bases left between them. The germline V gene encodes CDR1 GTSNPN and CDR2 SVGIG (reference sequence). The CDR3 DNA reads as TGTGCCTGGAGTGAGCTCCTAACAGGTACTAGCACAGATACGCAGTATTTT. Protein sequence: CAWSELLTGTSTDTQYF.

V is TRBV7-2 and J is TRBJ1-1; 8 positions agree with TRBD1. The CDR3 loop spans 17 amino acids. Per the germline V gene, CDR1 is SGHTA and CDR2 is FQGNSA. V trimming: 5 bases; J trimming: 0 bases; junction bases outside the gene matches: 11. The CDR3 DNA sequence: TGTGCCAGCAGCCAGGGACAGGTGGTATCCATGAACACTGAAGCTTTCTTT. Translating it yields CASSQGQVVSMNTEAFF. The full variable domain, completed using reference TRBV7-2 and TRBJ1-1, is GAGVSQSPSNKVTEKGKDVELRCDPISGHTALYWYRQSLGQGLEFLIYFQGNSAPDKSGLPSDRFSAERTGGSVSTLTIQRTQQEDSAVYLCASSQGQVVSMNTEAFFGQGTRLTVV.

The chain carries TRBV6-4 and TRBJ2-3; the match to TRBD2 covers 7 bases. The CDR3 spans 15 residues. Germline CDR1 is MRHNA and CDR2 is SNTAGT. J gave up 6 bases and V 2 bases, and 8 bases lay outside the gene matches. The CDR3: CASSDAGGEYDTQYF. The DNA for the CDR3 is TGTGCCAGCAGTGACGCTGGGGGGGAGTACGATACGCAGTATTTT.

The chain couples TRBV25-1 to TRBJ2-7, with 8 bases matching TRBD2. The J segment lost 6 bases and the V segment lost 7 bases, leaving 11 bases of the junction unmatched. The CDR3 consists of 14 residues. In germline, CDR1 is MGHDK, CDR2 SYGVNS. CDR3 sequence (DNA): TGTGCCAGCATTCCGGGACTAGGGGGGAGCGAGCAGTACTTC. It is translated as CASIPGLGGSEQYF.

J is TRBJ2-7 and V is TRBV7-3; 11 nucleotides match TRBD2. The germline CDR1 and CDR2 sequences are SGHTA and FQGTGA. The CDR3 has 13 amino acids. Unmatched junction bases numbered 4, after V lost 5 bases and J lost 7 bases. In DNA form, the CDR3 reads TGTGCCAGCAGCGTCGGGACTAGCGGAGAGCAGTACTTC. It codes for CASSVGTSGEQYF.

This chain uses TRBV28 with TRBJ1-2; D is possibly TRBD1 (5 bases). The CDR3 runs 12 residues. V lost 9 bases and J 1 base, leaving 9 bases between the germline ends. From germline, CDR1 is MDHEN and CDR2 SYDVKM. In nucleotides, the CDR3 is TGTGCCAGTTTGACAGATAACTATGGCTACACCTTC. Translated: CASLTDNYGYTF.

The genes are TRBV2 and TRBJ2-5; TRBD1 agrees at 9 bases. The germline gives CDR1 SNHLY, CDR2 FYNNEI. V lost 6 bases, J lost 7 bases, and 6 bases stayed unmatched. The CDR3 is 13 amino acids. In nucleotides, the CDR3 is TGTGCCAGCAGCGGACAGGGGATGGGGACCCAGTACTTC. It is translated as CASSGQGMGTQYF.

J is TRBJ2-2 and V is TRBV6-4; 7 bases align to TRBD1. V shed 3 bases, J shed 6 bases, and the junction held 4 bases outside the gene matches. The CDR3 runs 14 residues. The V gene's germline CDR1 is MRHNA and CDR2 SNTAGT. CDR3 in DNA: TGTGCCAGCAGTGAGAAGGGGGCGGCCGGGGAGCTGTTTTTT. Amino acids: CASSEKGAAGELFF.

The rearrangement uses TRBV2 and TRBJ2-3; D may be TRBD2 (5 bases). V lost 8 bases to trimming and J lost 7 bases, with 7 bases between them. The germline V gene has CDR1 SNHLY and CDR2 FYNNEI. The CDR3 runs 10 residues. Written as DNA, the CDR3 is TGTGCCAGCGAGGGTTATACGCAGTATTTT. Its protein is CASEGYTQYF.

The rearrangement uses TRBV15 and TRBJ1-3; 11 bases map to TRBD1. With V trimmed by 5 bases and J by 7 bases, 13 bases remained unmatched. CDR3 size: 17 residues. CDR1 and CDR2 (germline): LNHNV, YYDKDF (reference sequence). The CDR3: CATSPGQGGPEGNTIYF. DNA for the CDR3: TGTGCCACCAGCCCGGGACAGGGGGGTCCAGAGGGGAACACCATATATTTT.

V is TRBV11-2 and J is TRBJ1-2; 7 bases are a match to TRBD1. The junction had 4 bases not matched to a gene; V was cut back by 5 bases and J by 1 base. The length of the CDR3 is 14 residues. The germline V gene encodes CDR1 SGHAT and CDR2 FQNNGV. As DNA, the CDR3 is TGTGCCAGCAGCATCCGGGACAGTAACTATGGCTACACCTTC. Translating it yields CASSIRDSNYGYTF.

CDR3: CASSFYSGGTYNEQFF. In DNA, the CDR3 is TGTGCCAGCAGCTTTTACAGCGGGGGGACCTACAATGAGCAGTTCTTC. The J gene is TRBJ2-1, the V gene TRBV5-4; TRBD2 matches 9 bases. CDR1 and CDR2 from the germline V gene are SGHNT and YYREEE (reference sequence). Trimming at V came to 2 bases and at J to 2 bases, leaving 5 bases not matched to a gene. The CDR3 contains 16 residues.

CDR3 sequence reads: CASSLGAISYNEQFF. The CDR3 bases are TGTGCCAGCAGCTTAGGAGCTATCTCCTACAATGAGCAGTTCTTC. This sequence joins TRBV7-9 and TRBJ2-1; unclear D gene. With 1 base removed from V and 0 bases from J, the gap between germline ends came to 7 bases. The CDR3 extends over 15 amino acids. Per germline, CDR1 SEHNR and CDR2 FQNEAQ (reference sequence). The full variable domain, completed using reference TRBV7-9 and TRBJ2-1, is DTGVSQNPRHKITKRGQNVTFRCDPISEHNRLYWYRQTLGQGPEFLTYFQNEAQLEKSRLLSDRFSAERPKGSFSTLEIQRTEQGDSAMYLCASSLGAISYNEQFFGPGTRLTVL.

The chain links TRBV5-1 to TRBJ2-5; D is possibly TRBD2 (6 bases). This CDR3 contains 13 residues. V was clipped by 4 bases and J by 1 base, with 8 bases between them. Per germline, CDR1 SGHRS and CDR2 YFSETQ. The CDR3 reads CASSPGVQETQYF. The CDR3 coding sequence is TGCGCCAGCAGCCCGGGAGTCCAAGAGACCCAGTACTTC.

This clone showed up just once. This rearrangement joins TRBV15 to TRBJ2-7; D is perhaps TRBD2 (7 bases). Trimming took 5 bases from V and 6 from J, leaving 26 bases between them. The length of the CDR3 is 17 residues. CDR1 LNHNV and CDR2 YYDKDF come from the germline V gene (reference sequence). The CDR3 DNA follows: TGTGCCACCAGCTCACCGGGGGGCGGGCAGCAGGGCCGCGAGCAGTACTTC. Translation gives CATSSPGGGQQGREQYF.

This chain joins TRBV7-2 and TRBJ2-1; 9 nucleotides line up with TRBD2. The CDR3 length is 15 residues. The ends lost 2 bases at V and 5 bases at J; junction bases unmatched: 4. Looked up from germline, CDR1 is SGHTA and CDR2 is FQGNSA. In DNA, the CDR3 is TGTGCCAGCAGCTTACTAGCGGGGAAAAACAATGAGCAGTTCTTC. It codes for CASSLLAGKNNEQFF.

This sequence joins TRBV27 and TRBJ1-2; tentatively, D is TRBD1 (6 bases). CDR3 length equals 18 residues. V lost 8 bases, J lost 4 bases, and 29 bases lay in between. CDR1 is MNHEY, CDR2 SMNVEV, per germline (reference sequence). CDR3 amino acids: CASSTQSPGPGGAYGYTF. The CDR3 nucleotides read TGTGCCAGCTCCACCCAAAGCCCCGGCCCGGGGGGCGCCTATGGCTACACCTTC.

The rearrangement joins TRBV27 to TRBJ2-1; TRBD2 matches at 12 bases. Germline values: CDR1 MNHEY, CDR2 SMNVEV (reference sequence). Trimming cost V 7 bases and J 6 bases; bases outside gene matches: 10. This CDR3 is built from 16 residues. CDR3 DNA sequence: TGTGCCAGCAATCTAGCGGGAGGGCCAGTAGGCAATGAGCAGTTCTTC. As protein: CASNLAGGPVGNEQFF.

This clone has only one observation. The chain recombines TRBV10-3 with TRBJ2-7; 14 nucleotides match TRBD2. The germline V gene encodes CDR1 ENHRY and CDR2 SYGVKD. This CDR3 comprises 21 residues. V shed 5 bases and J 1 base; nucleotides not matched to a gene: 19. The CDR3 region is CAISKRRGLAGAHGESYEQYF. The CDR3 DNA is TGTGCCATCAGTAAACGTAGGGGACTAGCGGGAGCCCATGGAGAATCCTACGAGCAGTACTTC.

The chain uses TRBV4-1 and TRBJ2-1; no clear D. Between the trimmed V and J ends, which lost 4 bases and 0 bases, there was a span of 10 bases. From germline, CDR1 is MGHRA and CDR2 YSYEKL. CDR3 size: 15 residues. The DNA for the CDR3 is TGCGCCAGCAGCCCCGCAGCGCCCTCCTACAATGAGCAGTTCTTC. It yields the protein CASSPAAPSYNEQFF.

The V call is TRBV10-3, the J call TRBJ2-7; 10 bases are shared with TRBD2. The junction had 4 bases not matched to a gene; V was cut back by 4 bases and J by 4 bases. The CDR3 covers 14 residues. Germline V CDR1 and CDR2: ENHRY, SYGVKD. The CDR3 nucleotides read TGTGCCATCAGTGGGCTAGCGGGGGTATACGAGCAGTACTTC. It specifies CAISGLAGVYEQYF.

This clone has a single count. The V gene is TRBV6-5, the J gene TRBJ1-1; D might be TRBD1 (5 bases). V lost 5 bases to trimming and J lost 10 bases, with 14 bases between them. The CDR3 runs 12 residues. The germline V gene encodes CDR1 MNHEY and CDR2 SVGAGI. In DNA form, the CDR3 reads TGTGCCAGCAGTCCCCCTCTGGGGGGAGCTTTCTTT. Translating it yields CASSPPLGGAFF.

The chain couples TRBV5-6 to TRBJ2-6, with a tentative D call TRBD2 (6 bases). The CDR3 totals 18 residues. Germline values: CDR1 SGHDT, CDR2 YYEEEE. V lost 2 bases to trimming and J lost 2 bases, with 17 bases between them. DNA for the CDR3: TGTGCCAGCAGCTTCCCCGGGGCGGGGAGAGCTGGGGCCAACGTCCTGACTTTC. Translated: CASSFPGAGRAGANVLTF. The entire variable domain, with the rest obtained from reference TRBV5-6 and TRBJ2-6, is as follows: DAGVTQSPTHLIKTRGQQVTLRCSPKSGHDTVSWYQQALGQGPQFIFQYYEEEERQRGNFPDRFSGHQFPNYSSELNVNALLLGDSALYLCASSFPGAGRAGANVLTFGAGSRLTVL.

This chain's CDR3 is CASGLGPASQPQHF. Written as DNA, the CDR3 is TGTGCTAGTGGTTTGGGACCGGCTAGTCAGCCCCAGCATTTT. The chain is built from TRBV12-5 and TRBJ1-5; no firm D call. The length of the CDR3 is 14 residues. CDR1 LGHNT and CDR2 FRNRAP come from the germline V gene. Trimming shortened V by 1 base and J by 6 bases, and 10 bases separated the two germline ends. Using reference TRBV12-5 and TRBJ1-5 for the parts outside the CDR3, the full variable domain is DARVTQTPRHKVTEMGQEVTMRCQPILGHNTVFWYRQTMMQGLELLAYFRNRAPLDDSGMPKDRFSAEMPDATLATLKIQPSEPRDSAVYFCASGLGPASQPQHFGDGTRLSIL.

The V and J genes are TRBV5-1 and TRBJ2-3; TRBD1 agrees at 7 bases. The ends lost 4 bases at V and 0 bases at J; junction bases unmatched: 2. The germline CDR1 and CDR2 sequences are SGHRS and YFSETQ. The CDR3 contains 14 residues. The CDR3 nucleotides are TGCGCCAGCAGCATGGGACAGAGCACAGATACGCAGTATTTT. Translated, it gives CASSMGQSTDTQYF.

This sequence joins TRBV7-8 and TRBJ1-1; D is unresolved. CDR1 and CDR2 (germline): SGHVS, FQNEAQ. V lost 1 base and J 3 bases, leaving 15 bases between the germline ends. This CDR3 is built from 16 residues. CDR3 sequence reads: CASSLVSWQTYTEAFF. CDR3 nucleotide sequence: TGTGCCAGCAGCTTAGTATCGTGGCAGACATACACTGAAGCTTTCTTT.

V usage is TRBV2 and J usage is TRBJ2-1, with no clear D. Germline CDR1 and CDR2: SNHLY and FYNNEI. Trimming stripped 7 bases from V and 6 bases from J, with 16 bases between. The CDR3 loop spans 14 amino acids. The CDR3 bases are TGTGCCAGCACCGTAGAAGCCAACGCCAATGAGCAGTTCTTC. It translates to CASTVEANANEQFF. Full variable domain (rest looked up from reference TRBV2 and TRBJ2-1): EPEVTQTPSHQVTQMGQEVILRCVPISNHLYFYWYRQILGQKVEFLVSFYNNEISEKSEIFDDQFSVERPDGSNFTLKIRSTKLEDSAMYFCASTVEANANEQFFGPGTRLTVL.

The chain carries TRBV7-3 and TRBJ2-6; D is perhaps TRBD2 (6 bases). The V end lost 1 base, the J end lost 0 bases, and 7 bases lay between the germline ends. In germline, CDR1 is SGHTA, CDR2 FQGTGA. The CDR3 contains 16 residues. For the CDR3, the DNA is TGTGCCAGCAGCTTAATGGGGGGCTCTGGGGCCAACGTCCTGACTTTC. Amino acids: CASSLMGGSGANVLTF.